The following is a TCR beta chain sequence with its context. Its antigen is currently unknown. Germline CDR1 and CDR2: MDHEN and SYDVKM. The CDR3 runs 12 residues. V was cut by 2 bases and J by 4 bases, with 5 bases left in between. Sequenced by immunoSEQ multiplex PCR; TCRdb stores in-frame clones only, minus some. The table lists some 88,000 clones, around nine tenths of them singletons. The source of the sample is a study of T cell responses to AZD1222 COVID-19 vaccine. Study-wide findings and caveats: Only six AZD1222 recipients tested seropositive at baseline. Recipients of two AZD1222 doses showed rising Spike-specific TCR breadth and depth. There were mostly white British donors and more females than males, and clonal diversity was possibly underestimated.

Combined were second doses at about 4 or about 12 weeks. This receptor was obtained from an adult who received the AZD1222 COVID-19 vaccine. The chain recombines TRBV28 with TRBJ1-2; D may be TRBD1 (5 bases). The sequenced sample was peripheral blood, obtained 28 days after the second AZD1222 dose. The CDR3 here is CASSLTGYGYTF. CDR3 DNA: TGTGCCAGCAGTTTAACAGGCTATGGCTACACCTTC.